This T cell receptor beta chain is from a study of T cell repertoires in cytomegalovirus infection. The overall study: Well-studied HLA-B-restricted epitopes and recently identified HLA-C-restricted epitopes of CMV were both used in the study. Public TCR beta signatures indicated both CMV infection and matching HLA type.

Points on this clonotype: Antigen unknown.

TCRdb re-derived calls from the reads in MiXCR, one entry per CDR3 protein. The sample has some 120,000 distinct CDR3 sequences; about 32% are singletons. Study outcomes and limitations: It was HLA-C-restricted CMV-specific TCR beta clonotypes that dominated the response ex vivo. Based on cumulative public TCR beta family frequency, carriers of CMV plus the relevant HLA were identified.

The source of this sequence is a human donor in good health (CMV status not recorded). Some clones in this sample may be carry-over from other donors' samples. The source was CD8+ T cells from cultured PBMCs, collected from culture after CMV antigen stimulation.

CDR3 sequence (DNA): TGTGCCAGCAGTTACTCGTATCTAGCGGGGGACCTTAGCACAGATACGCAGTATTTT. Translating it yields CASSYSYLAGDLSTDTQYF. V gene TRBV6-6 combines with J gene TRBJ2-3; 10 bases fit TRBD2. Per germline, CDR1 MNHNY and CDR2 SVGAGI (reference sequence). Trimming cost V 0 bases and J 0 bases; bases outside gene matches: 9. The length of the CDR3 is 19 residues.